These 26 T cell receptor beta chains came from one sample sequenced in a study of T cell repertoires in cytomegalovirus infection. MiXCR was run by TCRdb on the reads, yielding one entry per CDR3 protein. The data contain under 450,000 distinct CDR3 sequences, 34% of them seen just once; the ten biggest clones take up approximately 13%. Antigens of these TCRs are unknown. Sequencing used cultured PBMCs, obtained from culture after CMV antigen stimulation. The receptors were sampled from a human donor in good health (CMV status not recorded). Some clones in this sample may be carry-over from other donors' samples.

This sequence joins TRBV12-3 or TRBV12-4 and TRBJ2-2, with D tentatively TRBD1 or TRBD2 (5 bases each). This CDR3 has 15 residues. Trimming left V 4 bases short and J 4 bases short, with 13 bases between. This chain's CDR3 is CASSSRPGLTGELFF. CDR3 DNA sequence: TGTGCCAGCAGTTCGAGGCCGGGGCTCACCGGGGAGCTGTTTTTT.

This clonotype is a singleton in its sample. V usage is TRBV5-4 and J usage is TRBJ2-3; D not resolved. The CDR3 spans 17 residues. Trimming removed 4 bases at V and 2 bases at J, with 20 bases between. The germline CDR1 and CDR2 sequences are SGHNT and YYREEE (reference sequence). This CDR3 reads CASSIPRGSWNTDTQYF. The CDR3 DNA reads as TGTGCCAGCAGCATCCCCCGAGGTAGCTGGAACACAGATACGCAGTATTTT.

The rearrangement links TRBV14 to TRBJ1-3; 7 bases line up with TRBD1. The CDR3 spans 16 residues. Unmatched junction bases numbered 3, after V lost 1 base and J lost 0 bases. Germline loops: CDR1 SGHDN, CDR2 FVKESK. Here the CDR3 reads CASSQGGTASGNTIYF. The CDR3 region has the DNA TGTGCCAGCAGCCAAGGCGGGACAGCCTCTGGAAACACCATATATTTT.

This clonotype occurred once. The V call is TRBV28, the J call TRBJ1-6, with 7 bases identical to TRBD1. This CDR3 has 15 residues. Per germline, CDR1 MDHEN and CDR2 SYDVKM. The junction had 8 bases not matched to a gene; V was cut back by 6 bases and J by 6 bases. CDR3 amino acids: CASSNSGTANSPLHF. CDR3 DNA: TGTGCCAGCAGCAATTCCGGGACAGCTAATTCACCCCTCCACTTT. Filled out from reference TRBV28 and TRBJ1-6, the complete variable domain reads DVKVTQSSRYLVKRTGEKVFLECVQDMDHENMFWYRQDPGLGLRLIYFSYDVKMKEKGDIPEGYSVSREKKERFSLILESASTNQTSMYLCASSNSGTANSPLHFGNGTRLTVT.

The chain employs TRBV12-3 or TRBV12-4 and TRBJ2-1; no firm D call. CDR3 length: 18 residues. V was cut by 5 bases and J by 5 bases, with 25 bases left in between. CDR3 sequence (DNA): TGTGCCAGCAGTCCAGACCCCGTTGAAGCTTACCTGGACAATGAGCAGTTCTTC. This gives the protein CASSPDPVEAYLDNEQFF.

The CDR3 loop is CASSQDSGRNTEAFF. The CDR3 DNA sequence: TGCGCCAGCAGCCAAGATTCGGGCAGAAACACTGAAGCTTTCTTT. The V gene is TRBV4-3, the J gene TRBJ1-1; D is undetermined. Looked up from germline, CDR1 is LGHNA and CDR2 is YSLEER. The CDR3 sequence is 15 residues long. Trimming pared 0 bases from V and 2 bases from J, leaving 10 bases between.

This clonotype was seen a few times. The chain has TRBV6-6 and TRBJ1-2; D might be TRBD1 (6 bases). The CDR3 loop spans 17 amino acids. Per the germline V gene, CDR1 is MNHNY and CDR2 is SVGAGI (reference sequence). V lost 0 bases and J lost 4, with 18 bases in between. The CDR3, as DNA: TGTGCCAGCAGTTACTCCCCCGACCTCCAGGGGACCTATGGCTACACCTTC. Its translation: CASSYSPDLQGTYGYTF.

The rearrangement links TRBV5-1 to TRBJ1-1; 10 positions agree with TRBD1. The germline V gene encodes CDR1 SGHRS and CDR2 YFSETQ. Trimming took 7 bases from V and 2 from J; bases not matched to a gene: 5. The CDR3 extends over 14 amino acids. CDR3 nucleotides: TGCGCCAGCGGGACAGGGGCCCAAAACACTGAAGCTTTCTTT. Translating gives CASGTGAQNTEAFF. Looking up the rest from reference TRBV5-1 and TRBJ1-1 gives the full variable domain: KAGVTQTPRYLIKTRGQQVTLSCSPISGHRSVSWYQQTPGQGLQFLFEYFSETQRNKGNFPGRFSGRQFSNSRSEMNVSTLELGDSALYLCASGTGAQNTEAFFGQGTRLTVV.

This clonotype showed up just a few times. The gene calls are TRBV25-1 and TRBJ2-3; no clear D. From germline, CDR1 is MGHDK and CDR2 SYGVNS. V lost 8 bases, J lost 2 bases, and 17 bases lay in between. The CDR3 is 15 amino acids. This CDR3 reads CASADSPINTDTQYF. The CDR3 DNA follows: TGTGCCAGCGCAGATTCCCCGATAAACACAGATACGCAGTATTTT.

This clonotype was counted ten times or more. This chain links TRBV7-2 with TRBJ2-7, with 8 bases aligning to TRBD1. The trim removed 3 bases at V and 3 bases at J, leaving 7 bases unmatched. Germline CDR1 reads SGHTA; CDR2 reads FQGNSA. The CDR3 spans 15 residues. The CDR3 DNA is TGTGCCAGCAGCTTGGGGCACAGGGGGGACTACGAGCAGTACTTC. Its protein is CASSLGHRGDYEQYF.

This clonotype was detected a few times. V is TRBV9 and J is TRBJ1-1; no clear D gene. From germline, CDR1 is SGDLS and CDR2 YYNGEE. The V end lost 0 bases, the J end lost 0 bases, and 12 bases lay between the germline ends. The CDR3 has 16 amino acids. CDR3 amino acids: CASSVAAGRVNTEAFF. CDR3 bases: TGTGCCAGCAGCGTAGCGGCCGGGAGGGTGAACACTGAAGCTTTCTTT.

The chain employs TRBV28 and TRBJ2-7; D ambiguous. The CDR3 is made up of 14 amino acids. The germline V gene has CDR1 MDHEN and CDR2 SYDVKM. The V end lost 6 bases, the J end lost 2 bases, and 14 bases lay between the germline ends. The CDR3, as DNA: TGTGCCAGCAGCCTGACCAACTCAGCCTACGAGCAGTACTTC. It specifies CASSLTNSAYEQYF.

The gene calls are TRBV7-6 and TRBJ1-1, with D uncertain. V gave up 4 bases and J gave up 6 bases, with 12 bases separating them. The CDR3 consists of 13 residues. Germline V gene sequence: CDR1 SGHVS, CDR2 FNYEAQ. Here the CDR3 DNA reads TGTGCCAGCAGCTCTGTGAGGGCTCCTGAAGCTTTCTTT. Its protein is CASSSVRAPEAFF. Based on the CDR3 plus reference TRBV7-6 and TRBJ1-1, the full variable domain is GAGVSQSPRYKVTKRGQDVALRCDPISGHVSLYWYRQALGQGPEFLTYFNYEAQQDKSGLPNDRFSAERPEGSISTLTIQRTEQRDSAMYRCASSSVRAPEAFFGQGTRLTVV.

V and J are TRBV28 and TRBJ1-3; 7 bases match TRBD1. CDR1 is MDHEN, CDR2 SYDVKM, per germline. This CDR3 is 15 amino acids long. With 7 bases clipped from V and 4 bases from J, the junction kept 10 bases outside the gene matches. The CDR3 DNA follows: TGTGCCAGCATCAGGGGGTTAGGGTCCGGAAACACCATATATTTT. Residues: CASIRGLGSGNTIYF.

This clonotype has only a few counts. The chain couples TRBV7-2 to TRBJ2-7; D is perhaps TRBD1 (5 bases). Germline CDR1 SGHTA, CDR2 FQGNSA. V dropped 4 bases and J dropped 2 bases, with 12 bases sitting between them. The CDR3 covers 14 residues. As DNA, the CDR3 is TGTGCCAGCAGCTGGATAGGGGCCCCCTACGAGCAGTACTTC. Protein product: CASSWIGAPYEQYF. The variable domain in full, completed from reference TRBV7-2 and TRBJ2-7, reads GAGVSQSPSNKVTEKGKDVELRCDPISGHTALYWYRQSLGQGLEFLIYFQGNSAPDKSGLPSDRFSAERTGGSVSTLTIQRTQQEDSAVYLCASSWIGAPYEQYFGPGTRLTVT.

This clonotype was detected only a few times. J is TRBJ2-5 and V is TRBV5-4, with 13 bases fitting TRBD2. J gave up 6 bases and V 2 bases, and 10 bases lay outside the gene matches. This CDR3 comprises 17 residues. In germline, CDR1 is SGHNT, CDR2 YYREEE (reference sequence). The CDR3 sequence: CASSFRQGLAGVKTQYF. For the CDR3, the DNA is TGTGCCAGCAGCTTCAGGCAAGGACTAGCGGGAGTCAAGACCCAGTACTTC.

The chain employs TRBV7-9 and TRBJ2-5; 10 bases line up with TRBD2. V was clipped by 5 bases and J by 3 bases; unmatched bases: 9. Germline values: CDR1 SEHNR, CDR2 FQNEAQ (reference sequence). The CDR3 runs 16 residues. The CDR3: CASSARTSGMEETQYF. The CDR3 DNA sequence: TGTGCCAGCAGCGCCCGGACTAGCGGAATGGAAGAGACCCAGTACTTC.

Regarding this clonotype: Mismatch with germline at one junction end may stem from a read error. For the CDR3, the DNA is TGTGCCAGTGGGAGGACGGACGGCGAGGTTTTT. This gives the protein CASGRTDGEVF. The genes are TRBV19 and TRBJ1-4; unclear D gene. Germline loops: CDR1 LNHDA, CDR2 SQIVND (reference sequence). There are 11 residues in the CDR3.

This clonotype was recorded only once. CDR3 loop: CSVVGRVSYEQYF. The CDR3 DNA reads TGCAGCGTTGTGGGCCGAGTCTCCTACGAGCAGTACTTC. The chain combines TRBV29-1 with TRBJ2-7; D is uncertain. Looked up from germline, CDR1 is SQVTM and CDR2 is ANQGSEA. The CDR3 consists of 13 residues. V gave up 4 bases and J gave up 0 bases, with 10 bases separating them.

This clonotype has only a few counts. Written as DNA, the CDR3 is TGTGCCAGCAGCCCCTCGACAGTGAACACTGAAGCTTTCTTT. This sequence encodes CASSPSTVNTEAFF. This chain joins TRBV7-2 and TRBJ1-1; a weak D match, TRBD1 (5 bases). The CDR3 has 14 amino acids. CDR1 is SGHTA and CDR2 is FQGNSA in the germline V gene. The V end was cut by 5 bases, the J end by 0 bases, with 10 bases between. Based on the CDR3 plus reference TRBV7-2 and TRBJ1-1, the full variable domain is GAGVSQSPSNKVTEKGKDVELRCDPISGHTALYWYRQSLGQGLEFLIYFQGNSAPDKSGLPSDRFSAERTGGSVSTLTIQRTQQEDSAVYLCASSPSTVNTEAFFGQGTRLTVV.

The rearrangement joins TRBV11-1 to TRBJ1-2, with no clear D. CDR3 length: 13 residues. V was trimmed by 6 bases and J by 6 bases, leaving 14 bases between them. CDR1 and CDR2 from the germline V gene are SGHAT and FQDESV (reference sequence). DNA of the CDR3: TGTGCCAGCAGTTCCGACTGGGGTGATGGCTACACCTTC. Its protein product is CASSSDWGDGYTF. Full variable domain (rest looked up from reference TRBV11-1 and TRBJ1-2): EAEVAQSPRYKITEKSQAVAFWCDPISGHATLYWYRQILGQGPELLVQFQDESVVDDSQLPKDRFSAERLKGVDSTLKIQPAELGDSAMYLCASSSDWGDGYTFGSGTRLTVV.

This clonotype came up many times. The chain couples TRBV7-2 to TRBJ2-5, with D possibly matching TRBD2 (6 bases). The CDR3 is 15 residues long. Germline V gene data show CDR1 as SGHTA and CDR2 as FQGNSA. The V gene lost 1 base and the J gene lost 5 bases, with 14 bases spanning the gap. CDR3 sequence: CASSLDGRGKETQYF. CDR3 sequence (DNA): TGTGCCAGCAGCTTAGATGGGCGGGGAAAGGAGACCCAGTACTTC.

This chain joins TRBV6-6 and TRBJ2-7, with D possibly being TRBD2 (6 bases). The CDR3 is 12 residues long. Germline lookup yields CDR1 MNHNY and CDR2 SVGAGI (reference sequence). Trimming took off 4 bases at V and 6 bases at J, with 10 bases between the two ends. CDR3 sequence reads: CASSFGTFEQYF. The CDR3 coding sequence is TGTGCCAGCAGTTTCGGGACTTTCGAGCAGTACTTC.

This rearrangement joins TRBV6-1 to TRBJ2-3; no reliable D call. This CDR3 has 17 amino acids. V lost 11 bases to trimming and J lost 2 bases, with 26 bases between them. The germline V gene encodes CDR1 MNHNS and CDR2 SASEGT. The CDR3 spells CACFFPGLPRITDTQYF. The CDR3 nucleotides read TGTGCCTGTTTCTTTCCCGGGCTTCCTAGGATCACAGATACGCAGTATTTT.

V usage is TRBV6-2 or TRBV6-3 and J usage is TRBJ2-1, with 9 bases identical to TRBD2. The germline gives CDR1 MNHEY, CDR2 SVGEGT. CDR3 length equals 16 residues. V was clipped by 8 bases and J by 2 bases; unmatched bases: 10. The CDR3 sequence is CASGAVAGAAYNEQFF. DNA of the CDR3: TGTGCCAGCGGTGCGGTAGCGGGAGCGGCCTACAATGAGCAGTTCTTC.

This clonotype was detected a few times. The CDR3 reads CASRQGRTETQYF. As DNA, the CDR3 is TGTGCCAGCAGACAGGGGAGGACGGAGACCCAGTACTTC. The rearrangement links TRBV12-3 or TRBV12-4 to TRBJ2-5; tentatively, D is TRBD1 (7 bases). CDR3 length equals 13 residues. V lost 6 bases and J 5 bases, leaving 13 bases between the germline ends.